This T cell receptor beta chain appears in the sequencing data of a study of T cells in Graves' hyperthyroidism and ophthalmopathy. About the study: Before treatment of any kind, peripheral blood was taken at initial diagnosis.

Trimming removed 4 bases at V and 10 bases at J, with 29 bases between. The CDR3 sequence is 17 residues long. Germline V gene sequence: CDR1 SGHRS, CDR2 YFSETQ. It was RNA transcripts that yielded the amplified TCR beta CDR3 regions. During a first-round RT-PCR of the TCR CDR3, the HTBI primer set was used. Each CDR3 protein gets one entry after TCRdb re-called the multiplex PCR reads with MiXCR. The sample has about 270,000 distinct CDR3 sequences, over 20% seen once. Whole-study results and caveats: Most thyroid clonotypes with frequency above 0.001 were detected in blood.

The sample holds many counts of this clonotype. Its antigen is currently unknown. The sequence was collected from a man younger than 45 with Graves' ophthalmopathy. The sequenced material came from blood. This chain connects TRBV5-1 to TRBJ1-1; D perhaps matches TRBD1 (6 bases). The CDR3 DNA reads as TGCGCCAGCAGCCCGTGGGGGGGCAGGGACCTGTACCGGCGAGCTTTCTTT. This encodes CASSPWGGRDLYRRAFF.